The T cell receptor (beta chain) under discussion was sequenced for a study of response to subunit inactivated influenza vaccine. Findings of the study overall: The authors suggested that every seasonal influenza vaccination recruits few new T cells.

Germline assignment: CDR1 MDHEN and CDR2 SYDVKM. V gave up 3 bases and J gave up 4 bases; unmatched junction bases: 17. The CDR3 sequence is 19 residues long. TCRdb analysed the RT-PCR reads with MiXCR anew, one entry per CDR3 protein. This repertoire shows more than 700,000 distinct CDR3 sequences, 21% found once; its top ten account for about 9.4%. This clonotype was detected many times. Its antigen is currently unknown. The TCR sequence derives from a man between 50 and 59 years old who received an inactivated influenza vaccine. Material: PBMCs from blood, obtained less than 6 days after vaccination. The chain combines TRBV28 with TRBJ2-1; 8 nucleotides agree with TRBD2. The CDR3, as DNA: TGTGCCAGCAGTTTTGGGGCTAGCGGGCGATTACGGTCATACAATGAGCAGTTCTTC. It translates to CASSFGASGRLRSYNEQFF.